This T cell receptor beta chain was sequenced in a study of cytomegalovirus exposure and HLA in healthy donors. The PCR made use of 60 Vbeta and 13 Jbeta primers. This table comes from immunoSEQ multiplex PCR, and its TCRdb copy is limited to in-frame clones, with some not included. The data show 90,000 to 120,000 clones, with 74% seen just once and over 2.5% held by the top ten. Study-wide results and caveats: Later on, analysis showed that most CMV-associated TCR beta chains appeared to be HLA-restricted. Most subjects' HLA-A and HLA-B alleles were reportedly predicted from TCR beta sequences. There were approximately 150 TCR beta chains listed as cytomegalovirus-associated.

Germline lookup yields CDR1 GTSNPN and CDR2 SVGIG (reference sequence). Trimming took 3 bases from V and 4 from J, leaving 15 bases between them. This CDR3 contains 14 residues. The sample holds one count of this clone. Its target is not known. The chain uses TRBV30 and TRBJ2-5, with D perhaps TRBD1 (5 bases). Input material: PBMCs. The TCR comes from a man in his forties or fifties in good health and CMV-seropositive. The CDR3 nucleotides are TGTGCCTGGAGAGTTGGCAGGGATCGAGAGACCCAGTACTTC. Protein sequence: CAWRVGRDRETQYF.